This T cell receptor (beta chain) was captured in a study of T cell responses to AZD1222 COVID-19 vaccine (dated by TCRdb to the early 2020s). Regarding the complete study: AZD1222 recipients whose second dose came at about 4 weeks and those whose second dose came at about 12 weeks were combined into one group, since spike-specific TCR depth and breadth did not differ between the two schedules. TCR sequencing was performed for over 230 trial participants, of whom roughly 200 were given two doses of AZD1222 and around 25 were given two doses of MenACWY control vaccine. Trial participants were enrolled by age into subgroups of 18-55, 56-69 and 70-plus years, and around 140, 26 and 57 TCR-sequenced participants, respectively, were included in these subgroups.

The time point label, as the study defines it: baseline before first vaccination. Vaccinee samples were obtained from the UK trials COV001 and COV002, which included a single-blind randomized controlled phase 2/3 trial of AZD1222 (ChAdOx1 nCoV-19) in healthy adults. For TCRbeta chain sequencing, PBMC samples from trial participants were taken at day 0 and at day 28 after the second dose. As concerns this clone: There is no known antigen for this receptor. No quality values exist for individual bases; no much larger clone is one base distant.

Based on the germline V gene, the CDR1 and CDR2 sequences are SGHTS and YDEGEE. The CDR3 holds 15 amino acids from the cysteine to the phenylalanine. Just the 45-base CDR3 DNA is kept, in frame starting at base 1. After removal of 4 bases from V and 4 bases from J, the junction retains 6 bases not matched to a gene. The CDR3 regions of human TCRbeta chains were analyzed by immunosequencing. For the original study's pipeline: TCRs in the repertoires were compared against a reference library of SARS-CoV-2-specific TCRs that had been generated with the MIRA antigen-specificity platform. Breadth was defined as the fraction of unique TCRs that were SARS-CoV-2-associated. Depth was defined as the fraction of total T cells that were SARS-CoV-2-associated. Each spike-specific TCR was assigned to its reactive spike region and to a CD4 or CD8 class using the MIRA data. Log10-transformed breadth and depth values were compared by one-way ANOVA with Sidak's multiple comparisons tests. TCRdb took this table from immuneACCESS and kept in-frame rearrangements with V and J called. Such tables lack part of the clones; where checked against another copy, unresolved V genes explain under half of the gap, and the rest is unexplained. D and trimming were read from the DNA, whereas the V and J calls and clone size are those reported in that table. The sample has about 130,000 clones on record, around 83% of them singletons. In total, the top ten clones hold approximately 12% of the sample.

The research as a whole found: Vaccine-associated CD4 TCRs spanned the whole spike protein, with dominant responses in regions 160-218 and 743-854. Participants were mostly white British, with more females than males. The authors suggested clonal diversity may have been underestimated. In the small 56-69-year group, the increase in depth fell short of significance, most likely because of low power. Reportedly, almost half of the unique spike-specific TCRs recognized epitopes lying outside the regions that are mutated in the B.1.351 and B.1.1.7 variants. Conclusions about previously exposed vaccinees are limited, since just five or six AZD1222 recipients were seropositive for SARS-CoV-2 at baseline. Because no day 14 peak-response samples were available, the repertoires could be characterized only after the peak T cell response. Spike-specific TCR breadth and depth rose significantly after two AZD1222 doses compared with day 0 and with MenACWY recipients.

The sequenced sample was peripheral blood, obtained on day 0 of AZD1222 vaccination. In this chain, TRBV5-8 is recombined with TRBJ2-1; the junction holds 9 bases that match TRBD2. The receptor was isolated from an adult in good health. The DNA sequence is TGTGCCAGCAGCCCCCTAGCGGGGATTTACAATGAGCAGTTCTTC. The encoded protein is CASSPLAGIYNEQFF.